The TCR beta chain under discussion was sequenced for a study of shared clonotypes between healthy human individuals. Notes on the study in general: Relative to clonotypes present in all four donors, those not shared had lower generation probabilities.

Trimming stripped 6 bases from V and 5 bases from J, with 17 bases between. Germline loops: CDR1 MDHEN, CDR2 SYDVKM. CDR3 length: 15 amino acids. Details on this clone: Antigen unknown.

From CD4+ cells came CD45RA+ naive and CD45RA-negative memory subsets. Once extracted for a subset, genomic DNA was divided evenly among several immunoSEQ plates. Generated by immunoSEQ multiplex PCR, the TCRdb table keeps only in-frame clones and is missing some. The data show over 150,000 clones, over 50% seen once. The sequenced sample consisted of memory CD4+ T cells sorted from blood. Indicated subset: CD45RA-negative fraction. This chain joins TRBV28 and TRBJ2-1, with D perhaps TRBD1 (6 bases). The clonotype originates from a man younger than 45 in good health. Written as DNA, the CDR3 is TGTGCCAGCAGCTCGGGGCAGGGGTGGGACAATGAGCAGTTCTTC. The encoded protein is CASSSGQGWDNEQFF.